Reported below is one TCR beta chain. Its antigen is as yet unknown. The data are from a study of blood T cells in healthy people across ages. Through a sample-barcoded 5' primer and a J-beta primer mix, a second PCR was run for roughly 6 to 11 cycles. A minimum of 2.5 million CDR3-containing paired-end reads was obtained for each sample. TCRdb re-called the 5' RACE reads through MiXCR, storing one row per CDR3 protein. The table shows some 550,000 distinct CDR3 sequences, with under 55% occurring only once. CDR3 length: 14 amino acids. The germline CDR1 and CDR2 sequences are DFQATT and SNEGSKA (reference sequence). V shed 2 bases and J 6 bases; nucleotides not matched to a gene: 6. Study-level findings and limits: A roughly linear age-dependent decrease characterized TCR beta diversity per million T cells.

Donors ranged from about 6 to 95 years old and were healthy Caucasians in Russia. The sample comprised blood. This chain uses TRBV20-1 with TRBJ1-5; 8 bases are a match to TRBD1. This TCR came from a man older than 75 in good health. The DNA of the CDR3 is TGCAGTGCTAGAACAGGGACAGGTGGTCAGCCCCAGCATTTT. This gives the protein CSARTGTGGQPQHF.